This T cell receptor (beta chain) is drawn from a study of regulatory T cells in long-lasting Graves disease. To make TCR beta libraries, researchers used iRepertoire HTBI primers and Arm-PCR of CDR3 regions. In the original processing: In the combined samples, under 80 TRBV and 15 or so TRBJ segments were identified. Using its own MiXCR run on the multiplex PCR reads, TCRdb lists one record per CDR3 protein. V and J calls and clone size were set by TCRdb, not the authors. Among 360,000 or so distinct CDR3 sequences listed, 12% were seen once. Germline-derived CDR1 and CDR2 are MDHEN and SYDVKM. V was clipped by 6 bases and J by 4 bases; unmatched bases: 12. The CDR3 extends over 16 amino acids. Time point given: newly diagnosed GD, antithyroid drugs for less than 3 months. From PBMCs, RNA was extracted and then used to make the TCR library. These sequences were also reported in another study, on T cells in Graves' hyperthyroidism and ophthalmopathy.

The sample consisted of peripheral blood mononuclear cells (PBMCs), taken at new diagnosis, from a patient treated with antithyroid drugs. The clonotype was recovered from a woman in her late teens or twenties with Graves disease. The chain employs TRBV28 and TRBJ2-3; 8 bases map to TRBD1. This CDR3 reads CASRSLGQVEADTQYF. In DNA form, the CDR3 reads TGTGCCAGCAGGAGTTTGGGACAGGTCGAAGCAGATACGCAGTATTTT. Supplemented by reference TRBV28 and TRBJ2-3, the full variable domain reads DVKVTQSSRYLVKRTGEKVFLECVQDMDHENMFWYRQDPGLGLRLIYFSYDVKMKEKGDIPEGYSVSREKKERFSLILESASTNQTSMYLCASRSLGQVEADTQYFGPGTRLTVL.